The present T cell receptor (beta chain) was sequenced within a study of T cell responses to AZD1222 COVID-19 vaccine. Sequencing used immunoSEQ multiplex PCR; TCRdb keeps in-frame clones, though not all of them. In the table there are about 120,000 clones, about 90% of which are singletons. After removal of 2 bases from V and 1 base from J, the junction contained 5 bases not matched to a gene. There are 16 residues in the CDR3. The V gene's germline CDR1 is MDHEN and CDR2 SYDVKM. Sequencing used peripheral blood, obtained on day 0 of MenACWY control vaccination. This receptor was obtained from an adult in good health. V and J are TRBV28 and TRBJ2-7; TRBD2 agrees at 10 bases. The CDR3 spells CASSLTSGTLSYEQYF. The CDR3 nucleotides are TGTGCCAGCAGTTTAACTAGCGGGACTCTTTCCTACGAGCAGTACTTC.